These 3 T cell receptor beta chains came from one sample sequenced in a study of shared clonotypes between healthy human individuals. Cells designated naive CD8 were CD45RO-negative and were positively selected for CCR7, with terminally differentiated effector memory CD45RA+ cells excluded. This table comes from immunoSEQ multiplex PCR, and its TCRdb copy is limited to in-frame clones, with some not included. The table has around 550,000 clones, approximately 95% seen once. Material: naive CD8+ T cells sorted from blood. Receptors were obtained from a woman between 25 and 40 years old in good health.

This clone was seen a single time. The J gene is TRBJ1-5, the V gene TRBV19; D perhaps matches TRBD1 (6 bases). The CDR3 has 15 residues. From germline, CDR1 is LNHDA and CDR2 SQIVND (reference sequence). The germline V and J ends were trimmed by 0 bases and 4 bases, with 10 bases remaining between them. The CDR3 spells CASSIDAGDNQPQHF. The CDR3 DNA follows: TGTGCCAGTAGTATAGATGCAGGGGATAATCAGCCCCAGCATTTT.

The V and J genes are TRBV2 and TRBJ2-7, with D tentatively TRBD1 (6 bases). Germline CDR1 is SNHLY and CDR2 is FYNNEI. Trimming took 10 bases from V and 3 from J, leaving 13 bases between them. This CDR3 spans 12 amino acids. The CDR3 DNA follows: TGTGCCACCTCCAGGGGAAACTACGAGCAGTACTTC. It codes for CATSRGNYEQYF.

The chain combines TRBV7-7 with TRBJ1-5; D is uncertain. Germline V gene lookup returns CDR1 SSHAT and CDR2 FNYEAQ (reference sequence). V shed 4 bases and J shed 0 bases, with 19 bases lying between them. CDR3 length: 18 amino acids. The CDR3 nucleotides are TGTGCCAGCAGCTCTCCTGGACGTCACGAGGATAGCAATCAGCCCCAGCATTTT. This codes for CASSSPGRHEDSNQPQHF.